This T cell receptor beta chain is from a study of blood T cell repertoires in COVID-19. Sequenced by immunoSEQ multiplex PCR; TCRdb stores in-frame clones only, minus some. Here the sample spans about 270,000 clones, around nine tenths being singletons. Two consecutive negative NP/OP PCR tests, clearance, or resolved symptoms defined Cohort 3 recovery. Germline CDR1 reads LNHDA; CDR2 reads SQIVND (reference sequence). The V gene lost 1 base and the J gene lost 6 bases, with 12 bases spanning the gap. This CDR3 comprises 14 residues. The J gene is TRBJ1-2, the V gene TRBV19, with D unresolved. Sequencing was done on a sample of PBMCs or T cells enriched from blood (not recorded which). This sequence originates from a woman younger than 35 who had recovered from COVID-19. CDR3 in amino acids: CASSIVWAQDGYTF. The CDR3 DNA sequence: TGTGCCAGTAGTATAGTCTGGGCCCAGGATGGCTACACCTTC.